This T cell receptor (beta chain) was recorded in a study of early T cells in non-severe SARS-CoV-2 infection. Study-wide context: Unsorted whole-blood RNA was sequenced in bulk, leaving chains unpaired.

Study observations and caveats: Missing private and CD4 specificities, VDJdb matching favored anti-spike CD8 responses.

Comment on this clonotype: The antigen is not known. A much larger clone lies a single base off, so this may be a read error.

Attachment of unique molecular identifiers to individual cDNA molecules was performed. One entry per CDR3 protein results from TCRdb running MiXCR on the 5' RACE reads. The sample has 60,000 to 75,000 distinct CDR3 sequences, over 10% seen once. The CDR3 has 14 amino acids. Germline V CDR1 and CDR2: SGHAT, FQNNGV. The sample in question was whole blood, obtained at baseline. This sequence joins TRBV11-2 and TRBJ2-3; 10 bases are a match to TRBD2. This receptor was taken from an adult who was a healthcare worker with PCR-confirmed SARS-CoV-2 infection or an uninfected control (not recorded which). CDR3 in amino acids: CVSSLPGLADTQYF. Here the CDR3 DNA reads TGTGTCAGCAGCTTACCGGGACTAGCGGATACGCAGTATTTT.